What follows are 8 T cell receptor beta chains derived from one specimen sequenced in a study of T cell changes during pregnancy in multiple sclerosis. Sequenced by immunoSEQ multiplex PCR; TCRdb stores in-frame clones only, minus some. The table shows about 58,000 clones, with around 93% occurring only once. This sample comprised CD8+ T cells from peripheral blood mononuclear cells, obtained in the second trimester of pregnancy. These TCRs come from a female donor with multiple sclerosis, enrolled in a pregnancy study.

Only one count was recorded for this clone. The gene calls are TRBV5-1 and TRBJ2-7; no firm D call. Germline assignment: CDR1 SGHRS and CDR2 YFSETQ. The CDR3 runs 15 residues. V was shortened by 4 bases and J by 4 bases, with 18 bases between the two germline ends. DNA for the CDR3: TGCGCCAGCAGCGGCCAGACTGGAAATTCGTACGAGCAGTACTTC. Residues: CASSGQTGNSYEQYF.

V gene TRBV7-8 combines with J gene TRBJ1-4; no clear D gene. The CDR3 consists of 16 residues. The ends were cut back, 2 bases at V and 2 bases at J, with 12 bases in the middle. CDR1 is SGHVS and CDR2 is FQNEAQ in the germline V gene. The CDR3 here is CASSLRRGWTNEKLFF. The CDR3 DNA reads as TGTGCCAGCAGCTTAAGGCGAGGGTGGACTAATGAAAAACTGTTTTTT.

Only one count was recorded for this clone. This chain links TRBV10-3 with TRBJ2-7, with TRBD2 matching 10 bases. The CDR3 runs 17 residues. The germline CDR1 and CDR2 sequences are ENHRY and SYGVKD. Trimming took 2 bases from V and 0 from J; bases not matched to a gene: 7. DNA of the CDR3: TGTGCCATCAGTGAGGGCACCGTAGCGGGAGGCTCCTACGAGCAGTACTTC. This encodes CAISEGTVAGGSYEQYF.

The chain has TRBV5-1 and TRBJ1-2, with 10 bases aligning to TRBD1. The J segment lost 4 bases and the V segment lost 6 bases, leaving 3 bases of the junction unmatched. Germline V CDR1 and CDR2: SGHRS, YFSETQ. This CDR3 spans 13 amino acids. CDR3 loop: CASTDRGPYGYTF. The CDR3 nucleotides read TGCGCCAGCACTGACAGGGGGCCCTATGGCTACACCTTC.

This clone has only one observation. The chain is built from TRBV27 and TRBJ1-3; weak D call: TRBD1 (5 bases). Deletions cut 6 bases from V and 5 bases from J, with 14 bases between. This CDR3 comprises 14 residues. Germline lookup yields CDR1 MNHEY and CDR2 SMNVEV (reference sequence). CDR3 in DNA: TGTGCCAGCAGAGGCGGGGCGGCTAGAAACACCATATATTTT. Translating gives CASRGGAARNTIYF.

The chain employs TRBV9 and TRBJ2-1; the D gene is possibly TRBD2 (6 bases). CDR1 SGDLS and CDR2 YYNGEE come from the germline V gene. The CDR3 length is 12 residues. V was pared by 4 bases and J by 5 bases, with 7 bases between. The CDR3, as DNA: TGTGCCAGCAGCTCTAGCGACAATGAGCAGTTCTTC. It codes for CASSSSDNEQFF.

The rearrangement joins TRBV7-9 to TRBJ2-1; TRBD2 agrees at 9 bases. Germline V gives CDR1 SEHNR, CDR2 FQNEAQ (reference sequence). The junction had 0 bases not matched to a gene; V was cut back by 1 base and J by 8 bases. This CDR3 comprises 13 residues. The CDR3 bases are TGTGCCAGCAGCTTAGTAGCGGGAGATGAGCAGTTCTTC. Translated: CASSLVAGDEQFF.

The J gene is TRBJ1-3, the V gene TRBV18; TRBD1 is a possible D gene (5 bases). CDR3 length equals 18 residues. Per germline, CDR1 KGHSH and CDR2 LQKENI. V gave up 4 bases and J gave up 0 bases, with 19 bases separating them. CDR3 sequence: CASSHGAASTFSGNTIYF. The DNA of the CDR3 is TGTGCCAGCTCACATGGGGCAGCGTCGACGTTCTCTGGAAACACCATATATTTT.